A selection of T cell receptor beta chains follows, all from one sample in a study of PD-1 blockade in classical Hodgkin lymphoma. The method was immunoSEQ multiplex PCR; TCRdb's version includes in-frame clones alone and lacks a portion of them. Among 25,000 or so clones listed, roughly 70% were seen once. Sequencing used peripheral blood mononuclear cells (PBMCs), obtained at baseline. Receptor source: a human donor with classical Hodgkin lymphoma. Both conserved end residues are part of each CDR3. A D gene is named only where the DNA matches it firmly. Only some rows state a clone size, as once, few, many or a class for expanded clones.

size,J,D,V,CDR3,DNA
NA,TRBJ1-4,NA,TRBV7-9,CASSLVKEKLFF,TGTGCCAGCAGCTTAGTTAAGGAAAAACTGTTTTTT
NA,TRBJ1-5,NA,TRBV5-8,CASSFGQGTHQPQHF,TGTGCCAGCAGCTTTGGCCAGGGGACACATCAGCCCCAGCATTTT
NA,TRBJ2-5,NA,TRBV11-2,CASSLAGTQETQYF,TGTGCCAGCAGCTTAGCGGGCACCCAAGAGACCCAGTACTTC
NA,TRBJ1-2,TRBD1,TRBV29-1,CSGLGTGVFGYTF,TGCAGCGGCCTTGGGACAGGGGTGTTTGGCTACACCTTC
NA,TRBJ2-5,NA,TRBV5-1,CASSLGGRDRETQYF,TGCGCCAGCAGCTTGGGTGGCAGGGATAGGGAGACCCAGTACTTC
NA,TRBJ2-3,NA,TRBV18,CASSPKVSIHTDTQYF,TGTGCCAGCTCACCGAAAGTGAGTATTCACACAGATACGCAGTATTTT
NA,TRBJ2-5,NA,TRBV19,CASSTQETQYF,TGTGCCAGTAGTACCCAAGAGACCCAGTACTTC
NA,TRBJ2-1,TRBD2,TRBV7-6,CASSLTSGSIYEQFF,TGTGCCAGCAGCTTGACTAGCGGGAGTATCTATGAGCAGTTCTTC
few,TRBJ2-7,NA,TRBV9,CASSAQRGGPDYEQYF,TGTGCCAGCAGCGCCCAGCGAGGAGGGCCCGACTACGAGCAGTACTTC
NA,TRBJ2-5,TRBD1,TRBV27,CASSTKGQAETQYF,TGTGCCAGCAGTACCAAAGGACAGGCCGAGACCCAGTACTTC
NA,TRBJ2-5,NA,TRBV6-5,CASSSRETQYF,TGTGCCAGCAGTTCGAGGGAGACCCAGTACTTC
once,TRBJ2-2,NA,TRBV7-2,CASRPSTVNTGELFF,TGTGCCAGCAGACCATCGACAGTTAACACCGGGGAGCTGTTTTTT
NA,TRBJ2-2,TRBD1,TRBV10-3,CAIRQGSTGELFF,TGTGCCATCAGACAGGGGAGCACCGGGGAGCTGTTTTTT
few,TRBJ1-6,NA,TRBV19,CASSLLDSPLHF,TGTGCCAGTAGTCTCCTTGATTCACCCCTCCACTTT
NA,TRBJ2-2,TRBD2,TRBV27,CASSWTSGLGGELFF,TGTGCCAGCAGTTGGACTAGCGGGCTTGGGGGGGAGCTGTTTTTT
few,TRBJ2-5,NA,TRBV12-5,CASGLGSQETQYF,TGTGCTAGTGGTTTGGGCAGCCAAGAGACCCAGTACTTC
NA,TRBJ2-7,TRBD1,TRBV12-5,CASGRGREQYF,TGTGCTAGTGGGAGGGGGCGAGAGCAGTACTTC
NA,TRBJ2-1,TRBD2,TRBV5-1,CASSLRTSGSSDEQFF,TGCGCCAGCAGCTTGAGGACTAGCGGGAGTAGCGATGAGCAGTTCTTC
few,TRBJ2-3,NA,TRBV6-5,CASRRLRGWDTQYF,TGTGCCAGCAGGCGGCTCAGGGGTTGGGATACGCAGTATTTT
NA,TRBJ2-5,NA,TRBV4-3,CASSPGVNLYQETQYF,TGCGCCAGCAGCCCCGGGGTAAACCTGTACCAAGAGACCCAGTACTTC
NA,TRBJ1-6,NA,TRBV19,CASSLIQSPLHF,TGTGCCAGTAGCCTCATTCAATCACCCCTCCACTTT
NA,TRBJ1-5,NA,TRBV12-5,CASALGLGNQPQHF,TGTGCTAGTGCCCTCGGGCTGGGCAATCAGCCCCAGCATTTT
NA,TRBJ1-3,TRBD1,TRBV10-3,CAISGGTGRPSGNTIYF,TGTGCCATCAGTGGCGGGACAGGGCGGCCTTCTGGAAACACCATATATTTT
once,TRBJ1-5,NA,TRBV6-6,CASRGEGVGVYQPQHF,TGTGCCAGCAGAGGGGAAGGGGTCGGGGTTTATCAGCCCCAGCATTTT
NA,TRBJ2-7,NA,TRBV5-8,CASSEPGTAYEQYF,TGTGCCAGCAGCGAGCCCGGGACCGCCTACGAGCAGTACTTC
NA,TRBJ1-2,NA,TRBV6-5,CASSKTVNSYGYTF,TGTGCCAGCAGTAAGACGGTGAACTCTTATGGCTACACCTTC
few,TRBJ2-5,NA,TRBV29-1,CSVVLARDLETQYF,TGCAGCGTTGTGCTCGCACGGGATCTTGAGACCCAGTACTTC
NA,TRBJ1-2,NA,TRBV29-1,CSVAGRGGQEYGYTF,TGCAGCGTTGCCGGACGGGGGGGGCAGGAGTATGGCTACACCTTC
NA,TRBJ2-4,NA,TRBV7-2,CASSLDMVAKNIQYF,TGTGCCAGCAGCTTAGATATGGTAGCCAAAAACATTCAGTACTTC
NA,TRBJ1-5,NA,TRBV5-6,CASSLGGINQPQHF,TGTGCCAGCAGCTTGGGGGGGATCAATCAGCCCCAGCATTTT
NA,TRBJ2-5,TRBD2,TRBV6-6,CASSYPLGGRRETQYF,TGTGCCAGCAGTTACCCGCTAGGCGGGAGGAGGGAGACCCAGTACTTC
NA,TRBJ1-1,NA,TRBV18,CASSPGNTEAFF,TGTGCCAGCTCACCAGGGAACACTGAAGCTTTCTTT
NA,TRBJ1-1,NA,TRBV10-3,CAISVREVTEAFF,TGTGCCATCAGTGTGAGGGAAGTGACTGAAGCTTTCTTT